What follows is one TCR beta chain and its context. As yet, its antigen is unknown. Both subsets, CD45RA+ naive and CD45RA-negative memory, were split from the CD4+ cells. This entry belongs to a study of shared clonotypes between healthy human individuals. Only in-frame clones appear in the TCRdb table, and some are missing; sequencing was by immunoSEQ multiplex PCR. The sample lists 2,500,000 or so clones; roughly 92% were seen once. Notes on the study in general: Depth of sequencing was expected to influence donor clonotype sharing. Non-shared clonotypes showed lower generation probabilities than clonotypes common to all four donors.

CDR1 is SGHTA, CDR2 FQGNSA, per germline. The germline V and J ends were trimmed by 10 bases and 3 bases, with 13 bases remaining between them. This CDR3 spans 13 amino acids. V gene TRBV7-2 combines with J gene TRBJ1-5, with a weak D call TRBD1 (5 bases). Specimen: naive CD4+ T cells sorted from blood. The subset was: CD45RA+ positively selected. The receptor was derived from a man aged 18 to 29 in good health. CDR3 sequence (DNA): TGTGCCACCGAGGGGCAGAACAATCAGCCCCAGCATTTT. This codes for CATEGQNNQPQHF.